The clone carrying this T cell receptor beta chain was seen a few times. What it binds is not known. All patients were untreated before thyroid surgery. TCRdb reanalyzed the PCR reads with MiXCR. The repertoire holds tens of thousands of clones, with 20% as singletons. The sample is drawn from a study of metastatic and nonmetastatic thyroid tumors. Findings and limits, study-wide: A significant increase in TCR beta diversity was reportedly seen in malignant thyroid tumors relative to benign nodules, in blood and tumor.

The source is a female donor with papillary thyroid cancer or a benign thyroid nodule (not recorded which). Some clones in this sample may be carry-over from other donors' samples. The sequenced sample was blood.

CDR3: CASSTLAAPYNEQFF. In DNA form, the CDR3 reads TGTGCCAGTAGTACACTAGCGGCCCCCTACAATGAGCAGTTCTTC. The chain combines TRBV19 with TRBJ2-1, with TRBD2 identical over 8 bases. V gave up 4 bases and J gave up 2 bases; unmatched junction bases: 4. The CDR3 covers 15 residues. The germline V gene has CDR1 LNHDA and CDR2 SQIVND (reference sequence).